This is a list of T cell receptor beta chains from one sample in a study of memory CD8 T cells in hepatitis C reinfection. Repertoires were generated with immunoSEQ multiplex PCR, while TCRdb's copy carries only in-frame clones and drops some. Altogether roughly 43,000 clones are present, roughly 90% being singletons, with the ten largest covering approximately 1.2%. Sequencing was carried out using naive CD8+ T cells sorted from blood. These receptors were taken from a man between 18 and 29 years old with hepatitis C virus infection. Both conserved end residues are part of each CDR3. D genes are given only for firm matches. Size is stated for part of the rows, as once, few or many counts, or as a class when the clone is expanded.

.	.	TRBJ2-7	TRBV2	TGTGCCAGCAGTGATCCGGGAGACTCCTACGAGCAGTACTTC	CASSDPGDSYEQYF
TRBD1	.	TRBJ2-1	TRBV29-1	TGCAGCGCCGGACAGGGGGCCTACAATGAGCAGTTCTTC	CSAGQGAYNEQFF
.	.	TRBJ1-1	TRBV5-1	TGCGCCAGCAGCTCCATACAGGGTAGGAGGACTGAAGCTTTCTTT	CASSSIQGRRTEAFF
.	.	TRBJ2-1	TRBV29-1	TGCAGCGTTGAAGGAGGCTACAATGAGCAGTTCTTC	CSVEGGYNEQFF
.	.	TRBJ1-5	TRBV6-5	TGTGCCAGCAGTTACTCCGTTCAGAATCAGCCCCAGCATTTT	CASSYSVQNQPQHF
TRBD2	.	TRBJ2-7	TRBV5-1	TGCGCCAGCAGCTTGGAACTAGCGGCCTACGAGCAGTACTTC	CASSLELAAYEQYF
TRBD1	.	TRBJ2-1	TRBV5-1	TGCGCCAGCAGCTCCGGGACAGGGGTACTAGAAGGGGATGAGCAGTTCTTC	CASSSGTGVLEGDEQFF
.	once	TRBJ2-3	TRBV2	TGTGCCAGCAGGAGGGTCATGGCAGATACGCAGTATTTT	CASRRVMADTQYF
.	few	TRBJ2-7	TRBV2	TGTGCCAGCCTGGCCGGGATCCCCTACGAGCAGTACTTC	CASLAGIPYEQYF
.	.	TRBJ1-2	TRBV27	TGTGCCAGCAGTCCAGACCAGGGTTACTATGGCTACACCTTC	CASSPDQGYYGYTF
.	.	TRBJ1-2	TRBV5-4	TGTGCCAGCAGCTCCCTTGACCCTCGGACAGGCTACACCTTC	CASSSLDPRTGYTF
.	.	TRBJ1-3	TRBV4-1	TGCGCCAGCAGCCATCAGGGCTCTGGAAACACCATATATTTT	CASSHQGSGNTIYF
TRBD2	once	TRBJ2-1	TRBV4-1	TGCGCCAGCAGCCAAGAGGCGTGGGGGGGTGCCTACAATGAGCAGTTCTTC	CASSQEAWGGAYNEQFF
TRBD2	once	TRBJ2-4	TRBV19	TGTGCCAGTGGCCAAGCGGGGATAGCCAAAAACATTCAGTACTTC	CASGQAGIAKNIQYF
.	.	TRBJ2-3	TRBV27	TGTGCCAGCAGTTTTAGGCGGGGCAGCACAGATACGCAGTATTTT	CASSFRRGSTDTQYF
.	.	TRBJ2-3	TRBV6-1	TGTGCCAGCAGTGAGCGTATGTACGATACGCAGTATTTT	CASSERMYDTQYF
TRBD1	.	TRBJ2-1	TRBV9	TGTGCCAGCAGCGAGGACAGGGGGCTAGATGAGCAGTTCTTC	CASSEDRGLDEQFF
TRBD1	.	TRBJ1-1	TRBV28	TGTGCCAGCAGTACCTCCGGGACAGGTGGGGTTAGTACTGAAGCTTTCTTT	CASSTSGTGGVSTEAFF
.	.	TRBJ1-2	TRBV14	TGTGCCAGCAGCCAAGGAGTGCGACATTCAAGCTACACCTTC	CASSQGVRHSSYTF
TRBD1	.	TRBJ2-1	TRBV2	TGTGCCAGCAGTGGATTAGGGACAGGGCTCCATGAGCAGTTCTTC	CASSGLGTGLHEQFF
TRBD2	.	TRBJ2-7	TRBV27	TGTGCCAGCAGTCCCTGGGTAGCGGGAGAAGAGCAGTACTTC	CASSPWVAGEEQYF
.	.	TRBJ1-5	TRBV28	TGTGCCAGCATCAAGTGGGGGGGCCTCAAGCATTTT	CASIKWGGLKHF
TRBD2	.	TRBJ2-2	TRBV15	TGTGCCACCAGCGGGGGTGCGGGAGAGAGGACCGGGGAGCTGTTTTTT	CATSGGAGERTGELFF
.	once	TRBJ1-6	TRBV11-2	TGTGCCAGCAGCTTAGCAGGGACTGGTAATTCACCCCTCCACTTT	CASSLAGTGNSPLHF
.	.	TRBJ1-1	TRBV6-5	TGTGCCAGCTCCACCGGGGGGAACACTGAAGCTTTCTTT	CASSTGGNTEAFF
TRBD2	.	TRBJ2-1	TRBV29-1	TGCAGCGTTGAGGAGAGCGGGAGAGAAGGCAATGAGCAGTTCTTC	CSVEESGREGNEQFF
.	once	TRBJ2-7	TRBV28	TGTGCCAGCAGTAAGTCGACAGGAAGATACGAGCAGTACTTC	CASSKSTGRYEQYF
.	once	TRBJ2-5	TRBV6-6	TGTGCCAGCAGTTACTCGAGGGAGACCCAGTACTTC	CASSYSRETQYF
TRBD1	.	TRBJ1-4	TRBV7-9	TGTGCCAGCAGCTTAGAGACAGGGGAATTCGCTAATGAAAAACTGTTTTTT	CASSLETGEFANEKLFF
.	few	TRBJ2-5	TRBV4-1	TGCGCCAGCAGCGGGGGTCCAGGGGTTCAAGAGACCCAGTACTTC	CASSGGPGVQETQYF
.	once	TRBJ2-1	TRBV12-5	TGTGCTAGTGCCTATGAACCCCCCAATGAGCAGTTCTTC	CASAYEPPNEQFF
.	.	TRBJ1-5	TRBV30	TGTGCCTGGAGTGTCCAGGGGCGGCAGCCCCAGCATTTT	CAWSVQGRQPQHF
.	.	TRBJ2-7	TRBV6-5	TGTGCCAGCAGTTCGATGCCCGGGTTTTACGAGCAGTACTTC	CASSSMPGFYEQYF
TRBD2	.	TRBJ2-1	TRBV2	TGTGCCAGCAGCCCTAGCGGGGACGCAAGCTCCTACAATGAGCAGTTCTTC	CASSPSGDASSYNEQFF
.	.	TRBJ2-7	TRBV2	TGTGCCAGCACCTCCACGGGAGCGGCCTCCTACGAGCAGTACTTC	CASTSTGAASYEQYF
.	.	TRBJ1-1	TRBV18	TGTGCCAGCTCAGAACGGGTGAACACTGAAGCTTTCTTT	CASSERVNTEAFF
.	.	TRBJ2-1	TRBV4-1	TGCGCCAGCAGCCAAGCTCCACTCAATGAGCAGTTCTTC	CASSQAPLNEQFF
.	.	TRBJ2-1	TRBV4-3	TGCGCCAGCAGCCAAGACAGAAGCTCCTACAATGAGCAGTTCTTC	CASSQDRSSYNEQFF
TRBD1	.	TRBJ1-5	TRBV6-5	TGTGCCAGCAGTCGGGACAGCAATAGCAATCAGCCCCAGCATTTT	CASSRDSNSNQPQHF
TRBD1	.	TRBJ1-2	TRBV5-1	TGCGCCAGCAGCTTGGAGGCAGGGGGTAGCTATGGCTACACCTTC	CASSLEAGGSYGYTF
TRBD1	.	TRBJ1-1	TRBV7-9	TGTGCCAGCGGGTCAGGGGGGCTGGTGGCTTTCTTT	CASGSGGLVAFF
.	once	TRBJ2-5	TRBV29-1	TGCAGCGTTGAAGATCTTGATGCCGTGGGCATCCAAGAGACCCAGTACTTC	CSVEDLDAVGIQETQYF
.	.	TRBJ2-7	TRBV27	TGTGCCAGCAGTTCCCCGGACAGAGGGGGATACGAGCAGTACTTC	CASSSPDRGGYEQYF
.	.	TRBJ2-5	TRBV2	TGTGCCAGCAGTTTACCCTATATTCAGGGGAGGGGTCAAGAGACCCAGTACTTC	CASSLPYIQGRGQETQYF
.	.	TRBJ1-2	TRBV4-1	TGCGCCAGCAGCCAAGTCCCCGGAGAAGGCTACACCTTC	CASSQVPGEGYTF
TRBD1	.	TRBJ1-6	TRBV13	TGTGCCAGCAACGACAGGGGTTATTCACCCCTCCACTTT	CASNDRGYSPLHF
.	.	TRBJ2-1	TRBV4-2	TGTGCCAGCAGTAGCCCAGCGACCTACAATGAGCAGTTCTTC	CASSSPATYNEQFF
TRBD1	.	TRBJ1-2	TRBV7-2	TGTGCCAGCAGCGCCTCAACAGGGGGCGAACGCTACACCTTC	CASSASTGGERYTF
TRBD2	.	TRBJ2-1	TRBV5-4	TGTGCCAGCAGGCCTTCCGGGACTAGCGGGCCGAGCTCCTACAATGAGCAGTTCTTC	CASRPSGTSGPSSYNEQFF
.	few	TRBJ2-7	TRBV6-1	TGTGCCAGCAGTGTCTTCGAGCAGTACTTC	CASSVFEQYF
.	.	TRBJ2-1	TRBV6-5	TGTGCCAGCAGTTCCTTCTCGAGCTCCTACAATGAGCAGTTCTTC	CASSSFSSSYNEQFF
.	.	TRBJ2-3	TRBV2	TGTGCCAGCACCCAAGGGGCGGGGTATAGCACAGATACGCAGTATTTT	CASTQGAGYSTDTQYF
.	.	TRBJ1-1	TRBV5-3	TGTGCCAGAAGCCCCCGAGTGGGAAGGGGCATGAACACTGAAGCTTTCTTT	CARSPRVGRGMNTEAFF
.	.	TRBJ2-7	TRBV7-3	TGTGCCAGCAGCTTAAACGCGCCTAGCCGGGGAAACGAGCAGTACTTC	CASSLNAPSRGNEQYF
TRBD1	.	TRBJ1-5	TRBV7-8	TGTGCCAGCAGCTCCACCGGGACAGGGGCTCAGCCCCAGCATTTT	CASSSTGTGAQPQHF